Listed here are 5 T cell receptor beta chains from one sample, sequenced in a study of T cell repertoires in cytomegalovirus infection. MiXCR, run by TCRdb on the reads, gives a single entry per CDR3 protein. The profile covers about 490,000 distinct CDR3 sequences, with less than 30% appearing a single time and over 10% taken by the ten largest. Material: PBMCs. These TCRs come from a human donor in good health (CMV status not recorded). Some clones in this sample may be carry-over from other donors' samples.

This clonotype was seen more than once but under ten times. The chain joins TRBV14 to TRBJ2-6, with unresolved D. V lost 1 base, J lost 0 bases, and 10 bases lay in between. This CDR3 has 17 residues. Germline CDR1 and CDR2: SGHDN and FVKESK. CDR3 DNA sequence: TGTGCCAGCAGCCAAGTTCCCGTGATCTCTGGGGCCAACGTCCTGACTTTC. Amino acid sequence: CASSQVPVISGANVLTF.

The CDR3, as DNA: TGTGCCAGTAGTGTGGGGACAGAAAATCAGCCCCAGCATTTT. It encodes CASSVGTENQPQHF. The chain has TRBV19 and TRBJ1-5, with TRBD1 identical over 7 bases. V shed 5 bases, J shed 4 bases, and the junction held 5 bases outside the gene matches. CDR1 is LNHDA and CDR2 is SQIVND in the germline V gene (reference sequence). The CDR3 has 14 amino acids.

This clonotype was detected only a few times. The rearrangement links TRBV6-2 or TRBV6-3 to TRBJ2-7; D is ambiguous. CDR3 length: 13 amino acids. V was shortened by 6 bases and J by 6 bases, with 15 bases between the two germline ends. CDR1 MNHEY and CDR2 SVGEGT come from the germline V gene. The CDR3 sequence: CASSGLVFSEQYF. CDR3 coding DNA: TGTGCCAGCAGCGGTTTGGTATTCAGCGAGCAGTACTTC.

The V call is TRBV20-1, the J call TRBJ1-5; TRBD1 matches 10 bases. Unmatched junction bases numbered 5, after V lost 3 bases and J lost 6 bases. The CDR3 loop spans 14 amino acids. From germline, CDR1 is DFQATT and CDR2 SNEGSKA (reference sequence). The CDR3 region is CSARRQGAIQPQHF. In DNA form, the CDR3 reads TGCAGTGCTAGGCGACAGGGGGCGATTCAGCCCCAGCATTTT.

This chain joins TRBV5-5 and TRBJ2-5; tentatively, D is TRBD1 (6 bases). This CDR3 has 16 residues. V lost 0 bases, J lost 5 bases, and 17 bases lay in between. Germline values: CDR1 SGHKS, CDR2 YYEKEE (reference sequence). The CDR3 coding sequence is TGTGCCAGCAGCTTGGCCCGCAGGGGATACTTGGAGACCCAGTACTTC. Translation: CASSLARRGYLETQYF.